This T cell receptor (beta chain) was sequenced for a study of CD8+CD57+ T cells in acquired aplastic anemia. General study points: In common between the patients and the controls were nearly 30 CD8+ CDR3 sequences.

The CDR3 is 14 amino acids. The germline CDR1 and CDR2 sequences are MNHNS and SASEGT. With V trimmed by 7 bases and J by 3 bases, 8 bases remained unmatched. This clonotype was found many times. Its antigen is unknown. The study profiled TCR beta VDJ and CDR3 using genomic DNA as template. TCRdb analysed the reads with MiXCR anew, one entry per CDR3 protein. The sample lists roughly 86,000 distinct CDR3 sequences; under 50% were seen once. The TCR comes from a human donor in good health, serving as a control. The sample was sorted CD4+, CD8+, or CD8+CD57+ T cells (not recorded which) from PBMCs. The V call is TRBV6-1, the J call TRBJ1-2; 7 bases are shared with TRBD1. This CDR3 reads CASTDQGGYYGYTF. The CDR3, as DNA: TGTGCCAGCACCGACCAGGGGGGCTACTATGGCTACACCTTC.